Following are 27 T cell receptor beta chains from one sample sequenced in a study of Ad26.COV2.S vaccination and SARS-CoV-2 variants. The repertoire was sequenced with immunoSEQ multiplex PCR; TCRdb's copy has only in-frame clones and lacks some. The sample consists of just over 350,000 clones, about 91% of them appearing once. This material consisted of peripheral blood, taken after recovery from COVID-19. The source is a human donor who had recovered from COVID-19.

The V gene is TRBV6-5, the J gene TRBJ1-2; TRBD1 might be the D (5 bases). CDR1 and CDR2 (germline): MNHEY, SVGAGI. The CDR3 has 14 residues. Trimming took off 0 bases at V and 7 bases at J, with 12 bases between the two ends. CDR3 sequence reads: CASSYSGRVSGYTF. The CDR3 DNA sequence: TGTGCCAGCAGTTACTCGGGCAGGGTTTCTGGCTACACCTTC.

The CDR3 sequence is CASSPQGGSYEQYF. The CDR3 DNA reads TGCGCCAGCAGCCCACAGGGGGGGTCCTACGAGCAGTACTTC. The chain has TRBV5-1 and TRBJ2-7; tentative D call: TRBD1 (8 bases). Trimming shortened V by 4 bases and J by 1 base, and 12 bases separated the two germline ends. The germline gives CDR1 SGHRS, CDR2 YFSETQ. The CDR3 is made up of 14 amino acids.

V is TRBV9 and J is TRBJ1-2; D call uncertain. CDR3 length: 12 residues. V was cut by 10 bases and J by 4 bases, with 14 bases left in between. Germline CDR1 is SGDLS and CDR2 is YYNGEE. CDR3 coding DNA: TGTGCCTCAAGTACCGGTATCTATGGCTACACCTTC. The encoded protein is CASSTGIYGYTF.

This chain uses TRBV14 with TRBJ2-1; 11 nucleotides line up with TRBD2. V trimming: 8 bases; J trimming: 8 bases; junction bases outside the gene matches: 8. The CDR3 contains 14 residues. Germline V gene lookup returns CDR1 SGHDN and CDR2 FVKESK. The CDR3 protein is CASCLAGGLDEQFF. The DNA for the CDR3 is TGTGCCAGCTGCTTAGCGGGGGGGTTGGATGAGCAGTTCTTC.

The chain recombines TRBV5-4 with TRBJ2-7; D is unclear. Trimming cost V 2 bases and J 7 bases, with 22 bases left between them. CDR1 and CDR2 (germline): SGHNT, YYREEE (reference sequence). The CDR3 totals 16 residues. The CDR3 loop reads CASSFGQNPSLNEQYF. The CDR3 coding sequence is TGTGCCAGCAGCTTTGGTCAGAACCCATCTTTGAATGAGCAGTACTTC.

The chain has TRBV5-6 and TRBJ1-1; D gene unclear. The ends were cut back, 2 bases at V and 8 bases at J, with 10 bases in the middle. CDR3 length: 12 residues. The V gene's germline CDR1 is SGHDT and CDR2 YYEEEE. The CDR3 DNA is TGTGCCAGCAGCTTACTTACAAGGGAAGCTTTCTTT. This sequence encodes CASSLLTREAFF.

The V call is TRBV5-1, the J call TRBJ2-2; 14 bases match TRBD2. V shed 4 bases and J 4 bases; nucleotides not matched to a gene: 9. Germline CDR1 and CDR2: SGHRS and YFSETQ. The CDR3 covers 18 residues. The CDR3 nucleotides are TGCGCCAGCAGCACCGGGACTAGCGGGGGCGGCCCCACCGGGGAGCTGTTTTTT. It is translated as CASSTGTSGGGPTGELFF.

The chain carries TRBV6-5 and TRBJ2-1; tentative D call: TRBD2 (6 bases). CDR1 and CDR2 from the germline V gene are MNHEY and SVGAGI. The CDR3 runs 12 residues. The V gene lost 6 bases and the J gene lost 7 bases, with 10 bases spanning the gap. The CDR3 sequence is CASSLRGNEQFF. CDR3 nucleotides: TGTGCCAGCAGCCTCCGGGGGAATGAGCAGTTCTTC.

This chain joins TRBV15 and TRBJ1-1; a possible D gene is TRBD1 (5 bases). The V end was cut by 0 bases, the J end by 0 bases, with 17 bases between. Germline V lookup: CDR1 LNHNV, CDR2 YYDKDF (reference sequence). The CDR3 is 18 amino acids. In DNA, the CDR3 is TGTGCCACCAGCAGAGAAAACCCTTACGGGGGATTGAACACTGAAGCTTTCTTT. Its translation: CATSRENPYGGLNTEAFF. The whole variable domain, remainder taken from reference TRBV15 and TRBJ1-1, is DAMVIQNPRYQVTQFGKPVTLSCSQTLNHNVMYWYQQKSSQAPKLLFHYYDKDFNNEADTPDNFQSRRPNTSFCFLDIRSPGLGDTAMYLCATSRENPYGGLNTEAFFGQGTRLTVV.

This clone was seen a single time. For the CDR3, the DNA is TGTGCCAGCAAGGGTAAAAGAGGGTTGGGGTATGGCTACACCTTC. Encoded protein: CASKGKRGLGYGYTF. The chain combines TRBV25-1 with TRBJ1-2; D remains unclear. The germline gives CDR1 MGHDK, CDR2 SYGVNS. This CDR3 region has 15 residues. The V end lost 7 bases, the J end lost 5 bases, and 20 bases lay between the germline ends.

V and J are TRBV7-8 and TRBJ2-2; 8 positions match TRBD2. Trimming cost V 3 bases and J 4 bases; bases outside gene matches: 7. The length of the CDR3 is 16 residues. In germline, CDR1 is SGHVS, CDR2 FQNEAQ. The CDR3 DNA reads TGTGCCAGCAGCTTGCTGAACGGGGGGGCCACCGGGGAGCTGTTTTTT. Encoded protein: CASSLLNGGATGELFF.

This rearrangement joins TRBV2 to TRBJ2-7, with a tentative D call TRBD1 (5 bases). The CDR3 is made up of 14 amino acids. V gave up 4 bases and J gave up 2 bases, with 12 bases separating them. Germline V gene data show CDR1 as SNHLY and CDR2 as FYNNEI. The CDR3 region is CASSVVRVTYEQYF. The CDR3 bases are TGTGCCAGCAGTGTTGTCAGGGTCACCTACGAGCAGTACTTC.

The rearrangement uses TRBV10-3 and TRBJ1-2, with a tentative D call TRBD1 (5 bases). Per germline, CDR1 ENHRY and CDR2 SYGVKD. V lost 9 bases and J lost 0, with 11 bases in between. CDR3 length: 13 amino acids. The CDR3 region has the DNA TGTGCCATTTCGACAGAACCTAACTATGGCTACACCTTC. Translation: CAISTEPNYGYTF.

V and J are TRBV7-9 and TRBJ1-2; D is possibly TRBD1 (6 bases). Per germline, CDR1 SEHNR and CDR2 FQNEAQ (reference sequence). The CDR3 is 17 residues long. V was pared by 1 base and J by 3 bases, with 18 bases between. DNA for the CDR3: TGTGCCAGCAGCTTAGATGGGGCCGGGGGGCTCGACTATGGCTACACCTTC. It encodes CASSLDGAGGLDYGYTF.

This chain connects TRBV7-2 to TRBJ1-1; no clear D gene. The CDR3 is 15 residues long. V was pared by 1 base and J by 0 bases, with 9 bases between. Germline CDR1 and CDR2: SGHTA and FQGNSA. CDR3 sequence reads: CASSLVSPVNTEAFF. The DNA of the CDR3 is TGTGCCAGCAGCTTAGTGTCACCCGTGAACACTGAAGCTTTCTTT.

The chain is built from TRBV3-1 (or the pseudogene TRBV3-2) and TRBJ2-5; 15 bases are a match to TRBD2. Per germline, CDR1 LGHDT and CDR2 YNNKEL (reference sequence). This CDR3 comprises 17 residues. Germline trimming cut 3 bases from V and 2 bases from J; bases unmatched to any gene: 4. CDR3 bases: TGTGCCAGCAGCCACCTAGGACTAGCGGGGGGGCAAGAGACCCAGTACTTC. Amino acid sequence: CASSHLGLAGGQETQYF.

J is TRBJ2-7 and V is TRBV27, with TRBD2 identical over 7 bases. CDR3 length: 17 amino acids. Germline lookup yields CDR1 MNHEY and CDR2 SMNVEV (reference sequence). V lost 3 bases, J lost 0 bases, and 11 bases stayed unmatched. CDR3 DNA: TGTGCCAGCAGTTTCTTTGGGGCGGGAGTAGACTCCTACGAGCAGTACTTC. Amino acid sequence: CASSFFGAGVDSYEQYF.

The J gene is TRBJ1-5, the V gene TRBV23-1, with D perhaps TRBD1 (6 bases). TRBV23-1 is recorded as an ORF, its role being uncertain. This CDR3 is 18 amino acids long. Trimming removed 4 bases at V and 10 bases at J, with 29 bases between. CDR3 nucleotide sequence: TGCGCCAGCAGTCGACGAACCCGGGACAATAGGGGGGAGTGTCCCCAGCATTTT. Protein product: CASSRRTRDNRGECPQHF.

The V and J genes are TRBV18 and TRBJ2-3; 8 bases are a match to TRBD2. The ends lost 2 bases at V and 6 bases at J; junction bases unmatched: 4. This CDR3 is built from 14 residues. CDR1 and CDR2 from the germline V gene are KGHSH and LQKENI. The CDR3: CASSPGTRSDTQYF. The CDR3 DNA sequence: TGTGCCAGCTCACCAGGGACTAGATCTGATACGCAGTATTTT. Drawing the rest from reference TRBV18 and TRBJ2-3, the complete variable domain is NAGVMQNPRHLVRRRGQEARLRCSPMKGHSHVYWYRQLPEEGLKFMVYLQKENIIDESGMPKERFSAEFPKEGPSILRIQQVVRGDSAAYFCASSPGTRSDTQYFGPGTRLTVL.

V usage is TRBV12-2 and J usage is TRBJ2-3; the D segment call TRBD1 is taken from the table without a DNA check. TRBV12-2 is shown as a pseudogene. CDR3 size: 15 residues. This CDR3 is CASRWRDRSADTQYF. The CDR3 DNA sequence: TGTGCAAGTCGCTGGCGGGACAGGAGCGCAGATACGCAGTATTTT.

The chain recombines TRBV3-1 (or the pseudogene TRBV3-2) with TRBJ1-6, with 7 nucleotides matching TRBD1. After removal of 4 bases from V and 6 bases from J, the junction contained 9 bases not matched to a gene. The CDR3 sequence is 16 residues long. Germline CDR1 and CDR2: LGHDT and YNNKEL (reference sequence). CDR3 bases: TGTGCCAGCAGCCTTTTACCGACAGGGATTAATTCACCCCTCCACTTT. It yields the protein CASSLLPTGINSPLHF.

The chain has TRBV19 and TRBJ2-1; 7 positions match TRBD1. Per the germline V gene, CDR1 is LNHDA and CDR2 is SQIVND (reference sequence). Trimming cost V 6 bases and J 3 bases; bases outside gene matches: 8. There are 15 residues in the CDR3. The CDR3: CASRPGTAFYNEQFF. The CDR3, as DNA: TGTGCCAGTAGACCCGGGACAGCTTTCTACAATGAGCAGTTCTTC.

The CDR3 DNA is TGTGCCAGCTCCCGGGACAGGACAACCTCTGGGGCCAACGTCCTGACTTTC. The encoded protein is CASSRDRTTSGANVLTF. The chain joins TRBV18 to TRBJ2-6; 8 positions agree with TRBD1. Trimming removed 6 bases from V and 0 bases from J; junction bases left unmatched: 7. This CDR3 is built from 17 residues. The germline V gene encodes CDR1 KGHSH and CDR2 LQKENI.

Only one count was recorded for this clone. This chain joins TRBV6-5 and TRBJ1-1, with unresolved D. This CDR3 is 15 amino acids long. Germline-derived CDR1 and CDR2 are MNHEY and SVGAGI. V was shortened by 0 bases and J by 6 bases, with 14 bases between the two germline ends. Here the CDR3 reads CASSYSSGRSAEAFF. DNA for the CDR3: TGTGCCAGCAGTTACTCATCTGGAAGAAGCGCTGAAGCTTTCTTT.

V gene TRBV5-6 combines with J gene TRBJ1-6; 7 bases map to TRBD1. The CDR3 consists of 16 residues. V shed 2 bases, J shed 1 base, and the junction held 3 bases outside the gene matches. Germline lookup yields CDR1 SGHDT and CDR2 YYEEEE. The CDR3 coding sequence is TGTGCCAGCAGCTTCACGACAGGGTCCTATAATTCACCCCTCCACTTT. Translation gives CASSFTTGSYNSPLHF.

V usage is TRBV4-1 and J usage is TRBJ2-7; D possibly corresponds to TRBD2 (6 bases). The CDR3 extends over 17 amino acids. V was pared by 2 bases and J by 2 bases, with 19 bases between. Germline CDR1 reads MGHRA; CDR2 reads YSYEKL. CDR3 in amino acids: CASSQRYSRWEAYEQYF. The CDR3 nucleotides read TGCGCCAGCAGCCAAAGATACTCCCGATGGGAGGCCTACGAGCAGTACTTC.

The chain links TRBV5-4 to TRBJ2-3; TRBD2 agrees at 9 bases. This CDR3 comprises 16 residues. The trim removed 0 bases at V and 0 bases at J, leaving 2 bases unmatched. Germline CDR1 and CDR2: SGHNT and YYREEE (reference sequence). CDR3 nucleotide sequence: TGTGCCAGCAGCTTGGGACTAGCGGTTAGCACAGATACGCAGTATTTT. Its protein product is CASSLGLAVSTDTQYF.